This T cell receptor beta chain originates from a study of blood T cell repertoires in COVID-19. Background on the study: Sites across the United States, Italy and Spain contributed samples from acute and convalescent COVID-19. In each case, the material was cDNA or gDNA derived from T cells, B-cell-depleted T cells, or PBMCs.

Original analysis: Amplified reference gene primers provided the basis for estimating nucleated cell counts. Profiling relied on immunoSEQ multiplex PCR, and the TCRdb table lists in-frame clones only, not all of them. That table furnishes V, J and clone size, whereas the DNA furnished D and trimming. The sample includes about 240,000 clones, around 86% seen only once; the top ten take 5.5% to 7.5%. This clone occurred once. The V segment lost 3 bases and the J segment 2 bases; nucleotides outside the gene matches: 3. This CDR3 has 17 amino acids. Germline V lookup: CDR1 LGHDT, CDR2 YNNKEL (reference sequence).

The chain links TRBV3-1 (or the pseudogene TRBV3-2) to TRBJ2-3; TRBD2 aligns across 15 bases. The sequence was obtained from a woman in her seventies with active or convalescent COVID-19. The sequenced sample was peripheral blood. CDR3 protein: CASSQGLAGGNTDTQYF. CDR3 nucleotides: TGTGCCAGCAGCCAGGGACTAGCGGGGGGTAACACAGATACGCAGTATTTT.